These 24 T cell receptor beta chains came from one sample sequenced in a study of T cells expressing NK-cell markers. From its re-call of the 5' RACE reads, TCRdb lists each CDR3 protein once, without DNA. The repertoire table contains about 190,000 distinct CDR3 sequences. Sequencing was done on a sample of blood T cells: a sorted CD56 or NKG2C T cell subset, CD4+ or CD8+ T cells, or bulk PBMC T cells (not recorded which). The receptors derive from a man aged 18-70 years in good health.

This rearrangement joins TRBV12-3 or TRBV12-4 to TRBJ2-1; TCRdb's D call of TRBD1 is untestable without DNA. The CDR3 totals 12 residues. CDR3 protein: CASLPLGNEQFF.

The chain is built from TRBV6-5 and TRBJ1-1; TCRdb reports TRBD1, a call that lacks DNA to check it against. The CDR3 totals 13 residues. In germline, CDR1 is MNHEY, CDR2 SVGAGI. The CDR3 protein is CASSYRTGFGAFF.

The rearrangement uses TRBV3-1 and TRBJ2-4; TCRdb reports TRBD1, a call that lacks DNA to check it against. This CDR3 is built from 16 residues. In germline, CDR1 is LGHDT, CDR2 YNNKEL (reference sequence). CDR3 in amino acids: CASSQDRELAKNIQYF. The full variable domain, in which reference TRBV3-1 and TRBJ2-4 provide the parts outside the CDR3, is DTAVSQTPKYLVTQMGNDKSIKCEQNLGHDTMYWYKQDSKKFLKIMFSYNNKELIINETVPNRFSPKSPDKAHLNLHINSLELGDSAVYFCASSQDRELAKNIQYFGAGTRLSVL.

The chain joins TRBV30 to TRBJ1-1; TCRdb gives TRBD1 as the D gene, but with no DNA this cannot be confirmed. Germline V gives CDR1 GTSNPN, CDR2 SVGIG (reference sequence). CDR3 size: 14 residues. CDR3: CAWSPTGLNTEAFF.

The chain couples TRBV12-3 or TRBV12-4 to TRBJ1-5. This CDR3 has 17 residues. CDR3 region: CASSSGVNYESNQPQHF.

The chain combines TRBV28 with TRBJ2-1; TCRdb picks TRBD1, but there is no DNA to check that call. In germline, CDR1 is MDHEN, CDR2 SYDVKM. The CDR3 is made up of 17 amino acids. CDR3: CASSPRGGRSSYNEQFF.

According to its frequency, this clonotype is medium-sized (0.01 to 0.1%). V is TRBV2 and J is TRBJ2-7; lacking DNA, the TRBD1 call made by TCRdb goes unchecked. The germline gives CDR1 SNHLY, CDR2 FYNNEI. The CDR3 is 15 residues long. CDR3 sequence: CASSEWDGIWDEQYF.

CDR3 amino acids: CASSPTAHTNSPLHF. The chain combines TRBV13 with TRBJ1-6. CDR1 and CDR2 (germline): PRHDT, FYEKMQ (reference sequence). The CDR3 spans 15 residues.

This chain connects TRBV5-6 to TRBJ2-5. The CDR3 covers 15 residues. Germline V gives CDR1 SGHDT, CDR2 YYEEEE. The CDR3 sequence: CASSLVRAMQETQYF.

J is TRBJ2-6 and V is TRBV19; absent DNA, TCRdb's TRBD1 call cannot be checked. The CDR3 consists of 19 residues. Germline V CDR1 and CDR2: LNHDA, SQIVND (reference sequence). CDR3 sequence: CASSIDRWTGSSGANVLTF.

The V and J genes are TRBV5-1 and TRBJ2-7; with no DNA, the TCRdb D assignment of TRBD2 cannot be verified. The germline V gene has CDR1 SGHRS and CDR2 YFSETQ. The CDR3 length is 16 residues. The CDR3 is CASSLAGLRETYEQYF.

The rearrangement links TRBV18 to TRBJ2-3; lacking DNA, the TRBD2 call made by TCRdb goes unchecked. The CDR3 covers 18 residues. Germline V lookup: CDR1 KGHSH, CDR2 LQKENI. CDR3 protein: CASSPNPKDYPDTDTQYF.

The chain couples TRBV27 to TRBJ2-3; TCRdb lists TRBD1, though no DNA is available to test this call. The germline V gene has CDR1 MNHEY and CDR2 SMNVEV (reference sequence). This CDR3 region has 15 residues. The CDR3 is CASLGGAKSTDTQYF.

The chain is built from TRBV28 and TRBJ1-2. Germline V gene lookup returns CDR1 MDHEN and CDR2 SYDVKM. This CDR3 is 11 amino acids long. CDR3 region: CASSTTRGYTF.

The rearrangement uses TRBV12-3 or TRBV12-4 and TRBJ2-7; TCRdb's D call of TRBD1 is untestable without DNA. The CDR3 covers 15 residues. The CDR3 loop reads CASSLGGGHSYEQYF.

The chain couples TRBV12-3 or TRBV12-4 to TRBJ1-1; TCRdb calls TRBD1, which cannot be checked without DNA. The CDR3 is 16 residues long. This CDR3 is CASSPEELQGYRKAFF.

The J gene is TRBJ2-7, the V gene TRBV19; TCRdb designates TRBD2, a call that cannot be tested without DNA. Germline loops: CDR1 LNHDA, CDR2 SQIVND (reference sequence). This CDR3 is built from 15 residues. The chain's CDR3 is CASSLSGTSGDEQYF.

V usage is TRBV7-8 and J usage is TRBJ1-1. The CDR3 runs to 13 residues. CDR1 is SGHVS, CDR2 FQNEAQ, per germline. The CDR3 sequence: CASSLTRNTEAFF.

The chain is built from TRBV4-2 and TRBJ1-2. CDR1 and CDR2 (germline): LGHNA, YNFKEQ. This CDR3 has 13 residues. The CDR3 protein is CASSHRDFYGYTF.

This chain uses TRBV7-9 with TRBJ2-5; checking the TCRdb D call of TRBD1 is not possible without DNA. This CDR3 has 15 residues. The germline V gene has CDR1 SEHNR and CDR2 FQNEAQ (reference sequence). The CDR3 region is CASSLAGAAQETQYF.

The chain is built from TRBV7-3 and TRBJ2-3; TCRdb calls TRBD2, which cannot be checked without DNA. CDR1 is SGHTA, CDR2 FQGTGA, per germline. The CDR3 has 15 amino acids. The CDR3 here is CASRASGGGPDTQYF.

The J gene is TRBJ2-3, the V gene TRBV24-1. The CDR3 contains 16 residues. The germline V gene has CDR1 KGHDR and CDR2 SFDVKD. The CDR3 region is CATSDLRGSSTDTQYF.

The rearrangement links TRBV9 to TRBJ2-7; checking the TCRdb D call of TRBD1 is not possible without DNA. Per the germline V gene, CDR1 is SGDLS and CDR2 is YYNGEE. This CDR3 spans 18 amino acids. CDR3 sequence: CASSDGTHPPSYLYEQYF.

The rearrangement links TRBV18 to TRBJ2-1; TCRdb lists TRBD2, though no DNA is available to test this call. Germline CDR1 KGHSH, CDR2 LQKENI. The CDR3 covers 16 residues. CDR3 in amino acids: CASSGGGLTSYNEQFF.